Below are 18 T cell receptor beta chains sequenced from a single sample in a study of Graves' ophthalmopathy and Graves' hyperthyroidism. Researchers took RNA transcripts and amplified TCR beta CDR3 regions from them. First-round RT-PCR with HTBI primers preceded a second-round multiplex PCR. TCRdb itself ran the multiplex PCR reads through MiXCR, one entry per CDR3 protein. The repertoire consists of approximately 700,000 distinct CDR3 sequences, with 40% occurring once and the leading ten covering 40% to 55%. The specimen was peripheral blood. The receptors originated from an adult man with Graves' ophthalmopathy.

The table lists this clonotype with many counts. CDR3 amino acids: CASSPRQNSPLHF. Here the CDR3 DNA reads TGTGCCAGCAGCCCGCGACAGAATTCACCCCTCCACTTT. The genes are TRBV7-8 and TRBJ1-6, with D perhaps TRBD1 (5 bases). V lost 5 bases, J lost 7 bases, and 9 bases lay in between. The CDR3 contains 13 residues. Germline loops: CDR1 SGHVS, CDR2 FQNEAQ.

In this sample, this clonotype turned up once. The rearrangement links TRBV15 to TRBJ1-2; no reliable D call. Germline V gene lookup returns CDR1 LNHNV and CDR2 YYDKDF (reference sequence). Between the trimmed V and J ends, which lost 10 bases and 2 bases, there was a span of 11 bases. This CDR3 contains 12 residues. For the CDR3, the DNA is TGTGCCAGCATAGGGCCGAACTATGGCTACACCTTC. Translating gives CASIGPNYGYTF. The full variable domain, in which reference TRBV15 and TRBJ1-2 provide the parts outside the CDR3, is DAMVIQNPRYQVTQFGKPVTLSCSQTLNHNVMYWYQQKSSQAPKLLFHYYDKDFNNEADTPDNFQSRRPNTSFCFLDIRSPGLGDTAMYLCASIGPNYGYTFGSGTRLTVV.

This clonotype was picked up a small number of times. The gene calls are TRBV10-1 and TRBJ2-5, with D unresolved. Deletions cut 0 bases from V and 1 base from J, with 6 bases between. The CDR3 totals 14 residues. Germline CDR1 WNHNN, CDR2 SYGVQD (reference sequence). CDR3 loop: CASSESHCQETQYF. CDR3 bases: TGCGCCAGCAGTGAGTCACACTGCCAAGAGACCCAGTACTTC.

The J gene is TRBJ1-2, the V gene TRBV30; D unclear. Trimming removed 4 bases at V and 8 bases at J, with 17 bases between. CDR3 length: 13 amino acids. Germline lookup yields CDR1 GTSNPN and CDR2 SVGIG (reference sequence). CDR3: CAWTLGLFVGYTF. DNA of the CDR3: TGTGCCTGGACGTTAGGGTTATTTGTCGGCTACACCTTC.

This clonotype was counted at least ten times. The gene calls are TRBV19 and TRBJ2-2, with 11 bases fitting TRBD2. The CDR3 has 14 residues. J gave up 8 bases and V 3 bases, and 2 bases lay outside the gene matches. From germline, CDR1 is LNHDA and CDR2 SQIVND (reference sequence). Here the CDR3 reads CASSITSGGGELFF. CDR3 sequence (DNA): TGTGCCAGTAGTATCACTAGCGGGGGAGGGGAGCTGTTTTTT. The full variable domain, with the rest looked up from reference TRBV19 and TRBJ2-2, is DGGITQSPKYLFRKEGQNVTLSCEQNLNHDAMYWYRQDPGQGLRLIYYSQIVNDFQKGDIAEGYSVSREKKESFPLTVTSAQKNPTAFYLCASSITSGGGELFFGEGSRLTVL.

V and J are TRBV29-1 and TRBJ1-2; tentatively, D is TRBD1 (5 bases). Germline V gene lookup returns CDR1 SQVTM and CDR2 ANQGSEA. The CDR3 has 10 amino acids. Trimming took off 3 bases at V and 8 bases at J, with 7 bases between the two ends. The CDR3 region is CSVDGAGYTF. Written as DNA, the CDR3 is TGCAGCGTTGATGGGGCAGGCTACACCTTC. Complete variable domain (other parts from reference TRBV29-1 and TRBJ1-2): SAVISQKPSRDICQRGTSLTIQCQVDSQVTMMFWYRQQPGQSLTLIATANQGSEATYESGFVIDKFPISRPNLTFSTLTVSNMSPEDSSIYLCSVDGAGYTFGSGTRLTVV.

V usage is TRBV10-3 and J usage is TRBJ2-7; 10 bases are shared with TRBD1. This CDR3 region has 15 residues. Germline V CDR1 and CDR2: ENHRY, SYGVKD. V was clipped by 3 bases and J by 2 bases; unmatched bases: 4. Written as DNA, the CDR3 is TGTGCCATCAGTGACCGTGGACAGGGGGCCTACGAGCAGTACTTC. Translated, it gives CAISDRGQGAYEQYF.

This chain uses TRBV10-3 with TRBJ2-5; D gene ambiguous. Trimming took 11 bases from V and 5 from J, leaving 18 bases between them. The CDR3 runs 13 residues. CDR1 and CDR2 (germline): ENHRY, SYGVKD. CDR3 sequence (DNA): TGTGCCCGCAGTGGTATAAGCCACGAGACCCAGTACTTC. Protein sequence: CARSGISHETQYF.

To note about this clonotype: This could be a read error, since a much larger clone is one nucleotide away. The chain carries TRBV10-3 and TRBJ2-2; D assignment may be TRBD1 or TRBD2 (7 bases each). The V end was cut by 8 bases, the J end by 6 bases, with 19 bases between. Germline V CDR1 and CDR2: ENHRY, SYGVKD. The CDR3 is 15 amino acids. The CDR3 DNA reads TGTGCCATCGGAGGGGGCGGGAGATACGCCGGGGAGCTGTTTTTT. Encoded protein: CAIGGGGRYAGELFF.

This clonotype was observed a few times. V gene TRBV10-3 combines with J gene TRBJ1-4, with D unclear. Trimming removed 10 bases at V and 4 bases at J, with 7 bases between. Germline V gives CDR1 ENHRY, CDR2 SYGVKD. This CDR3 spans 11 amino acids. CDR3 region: CASWDNEKLFF. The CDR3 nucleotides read TGTGCCAGCTGGGATAATGAAAAACTGTTTTTT.

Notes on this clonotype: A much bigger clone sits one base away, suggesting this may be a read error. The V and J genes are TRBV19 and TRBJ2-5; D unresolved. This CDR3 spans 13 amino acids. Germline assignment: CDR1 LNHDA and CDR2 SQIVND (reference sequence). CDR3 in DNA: TGTGCCTGTAGTATCTCGGAAGGGGAGACCCAGTACTTC. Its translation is CACSISEGETQYF. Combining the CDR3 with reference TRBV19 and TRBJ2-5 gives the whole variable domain DGGITQSPKYLFRKEGQNVTLSCEQNLNHDAMYWYRQDPGQGLRLIYYSQIVNDFQKGDIAEGYSVSREKKESFPLTVTSAQKNPTAFYLCACSISEGETQYFGPGTRLLVL.

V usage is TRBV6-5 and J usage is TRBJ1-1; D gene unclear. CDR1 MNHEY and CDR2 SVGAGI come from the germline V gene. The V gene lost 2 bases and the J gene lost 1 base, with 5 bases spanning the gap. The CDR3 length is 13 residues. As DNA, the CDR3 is TGTGCCAGCAGTTACGGGGAGAACACTGAAGCTTTCTTT. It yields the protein CASSYGENTEAFF.

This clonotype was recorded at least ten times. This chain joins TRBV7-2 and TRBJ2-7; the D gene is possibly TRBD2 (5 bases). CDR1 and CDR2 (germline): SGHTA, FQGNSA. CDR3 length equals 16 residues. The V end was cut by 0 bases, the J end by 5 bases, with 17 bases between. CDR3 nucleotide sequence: TGTGCCAGCAGCTTAGCGCATTGGGCACGAGGGAACGAGCAGTACTTC. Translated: CASSLAHWARGNEQYF.

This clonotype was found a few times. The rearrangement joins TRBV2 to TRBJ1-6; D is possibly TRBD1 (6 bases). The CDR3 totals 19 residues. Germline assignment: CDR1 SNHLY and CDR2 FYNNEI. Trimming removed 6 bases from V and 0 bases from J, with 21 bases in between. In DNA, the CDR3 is TGTGCCAGCAGCCGCGTCGGGGGACAACTTCTCTCCTATAATTCACCCCTCCACTTT. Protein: CASSRVGGQLLSYNSPLHF.

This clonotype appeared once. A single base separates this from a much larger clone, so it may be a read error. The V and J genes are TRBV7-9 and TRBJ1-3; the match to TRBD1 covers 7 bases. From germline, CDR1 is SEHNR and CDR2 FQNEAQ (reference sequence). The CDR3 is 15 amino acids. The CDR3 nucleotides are TGTGCCAGCAGCCGGACAGGCCTCTCTGGAAACGCCATATATTTT. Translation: CASSRTGLSGNAIYF.

The CDR3 sequence is CAISRQGSSNTEAFF. In DNA, the CDR3 is TGTGCCATCAGCCGACAGGGGTCATCTAACACTGAAGCTTTCTTT. This sequence joins TRBV10-3 and TRBJ1-1, with TRBD1 matching 8 bases. This CDR3 is 15 amino acids long. Trimming cost V 6 bases and J 2 bases; bases outside gene matches: 8. Germline values: CDR1 ENHRY, CDR2 SYGVKD.

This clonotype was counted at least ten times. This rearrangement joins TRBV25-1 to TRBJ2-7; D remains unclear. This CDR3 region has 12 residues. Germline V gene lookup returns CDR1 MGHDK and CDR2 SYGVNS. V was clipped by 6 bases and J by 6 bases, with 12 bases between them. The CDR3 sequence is CASRGNPGEQYF. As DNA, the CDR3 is TGTGCCAGCAGAGGAAACCCTGGCGAGCAGTACTTC.

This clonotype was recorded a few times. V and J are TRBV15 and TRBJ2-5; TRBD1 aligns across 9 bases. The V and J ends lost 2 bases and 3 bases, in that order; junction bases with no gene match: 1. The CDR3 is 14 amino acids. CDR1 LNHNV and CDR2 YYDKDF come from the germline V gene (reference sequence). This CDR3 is CATSRWDREETQYF. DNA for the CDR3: TGTGCCACCAGCAGATGGGACAGGGAAGAGACCCAGTACTTC.